This passage covers 4 T cell receptor beta chains from one sample sequenced in a study of T cell changes during pregnancy in multiple sclerosis. Profiled with immunoSEQ multiplex PCR; TCRdb holds only in-frame clones, not every one. This table has about 85,000 clones, more than 85% appearing once. Sample: peripheral blood, taken in the first trimester of pregnancy. Receptor source: a female donor with multiple sclerosis, enrolled in a pregnancy study.

The CDR3 DNA is TGCGCCAGCAGCCCCCTAGCGGGGGTCAATGAGCAGTTCTTC. It is translated as CASSPLAGVNEQFF. The chain uses TRBV5-1 and TRBJ2-1; 10 bases line up with TRBD2. CDR1 SGHRS and CDR2 YFSETQ come from the germline V gene. This CDR3 has 14 residues. J gave up 6 bases and V 4 bases, and 4 bases lay outside the gene matches.

Details on this clone: An end of the junction does not agree with germline; a read error may underlie this. The chain links TRBV7-9 to TRBJ2-7; 9 positions match TRBD1. From germline, CDR1 is SEHNR and CDR2 FQNEAQ (reference sequence). This CDR3 has 13 residues. CDR3 region: CASSLGQGPGVDF. CDR3 nucleotide sequence: TGTGCCAGCAGCTTGGGACAGGGACCCGGAGTGGACTTC.

V is TRBV7-9 and J is TRBJ2-7; D is unclear. With 3 bases removed from V and 4 bases from J, the gap between germline ends came to 7 bases. CDR3 length: 12 amino acids. In germline, CDR1 is SEHNR, CDR2 FQNEAQ (reference sequence). DNA of the CDR3: TGTGCCAGCAGCTTCACGGGTTACGAGCAGTACTTC. Its translation: CASSFTGYEQYF.

The chain links TRBV5-6 to TRBJ1-2; TRBD1 is a possible D gene (5 bases). This CDR3 spans 15 amino acids. Trimming left V 6 bases short and J 0 bases short, with 15 bases between. Germline V CDR1 and CDR2: SGHDT, YYEEEE. This CDR3 reads CASNGGGTSNYGYTF. In DNA, the CDR3 is TGTGCCAGCAACGGGGGTGGCACTTCTAACTATGGCTACACCTTC.